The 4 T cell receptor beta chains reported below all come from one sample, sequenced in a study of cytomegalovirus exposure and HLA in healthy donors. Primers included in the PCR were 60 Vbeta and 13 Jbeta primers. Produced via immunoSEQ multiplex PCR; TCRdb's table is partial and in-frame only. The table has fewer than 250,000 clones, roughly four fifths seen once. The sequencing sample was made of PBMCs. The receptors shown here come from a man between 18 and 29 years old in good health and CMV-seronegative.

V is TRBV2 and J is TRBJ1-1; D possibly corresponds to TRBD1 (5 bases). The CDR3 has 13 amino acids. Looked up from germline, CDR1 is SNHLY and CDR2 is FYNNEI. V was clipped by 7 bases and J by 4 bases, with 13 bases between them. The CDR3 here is CASMGREGTEAFF. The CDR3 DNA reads TGTGCCAGCATGGGCAGGGAGGGCACTGAAGCTTTCTTT.

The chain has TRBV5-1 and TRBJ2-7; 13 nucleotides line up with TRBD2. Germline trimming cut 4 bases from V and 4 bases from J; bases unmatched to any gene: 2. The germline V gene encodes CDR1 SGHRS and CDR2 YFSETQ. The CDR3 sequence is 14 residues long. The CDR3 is CASSVGLAGYEQYF. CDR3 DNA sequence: TGCGCCAGCAGCGTGGGACTAGCGGGGTACGAGCAGTACTTC.

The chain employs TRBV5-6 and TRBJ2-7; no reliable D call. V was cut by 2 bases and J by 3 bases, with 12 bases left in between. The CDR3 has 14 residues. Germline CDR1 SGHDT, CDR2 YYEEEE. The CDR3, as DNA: TGTGCCAGCAGCTTCGGCGTCAGACACTACGAGCAGTACTTC. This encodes CASSFGVRHYEQYF.

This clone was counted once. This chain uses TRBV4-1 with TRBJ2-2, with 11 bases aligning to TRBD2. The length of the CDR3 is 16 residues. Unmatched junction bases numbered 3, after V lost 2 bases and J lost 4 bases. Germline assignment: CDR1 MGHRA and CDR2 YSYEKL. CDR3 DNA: TGCGCCAGCAGCCAAATAGCGGGAGGGGGCACCGGGGAGCTGTTTTTT. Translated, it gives CASSQIAGGGTGELFF.